The rows below give T cell receptor beta chains drawn from one sample of a study of T cell repertoires in cytomegalovirus infection. TCRdb reprocessed the reads with MiXCR, giving one entry per CDR3 protein. The data hold 650,000 to 900,000 distinct CDR3 sequences, with about 27% observed a single time. These TCRs' antigens remain unknown. Sample: cultured CD8+ T cells from PBMCs, taken from culture after CMV antigen stimulation. These receptor sequences come from a human donor in good health (CMV status not recorded). Some clones in this sample may be carry-over from other donors' samples. Each CDR3 is given without its conserved first and last residue. Fields, in order: J gene, V gene, CDR3 protein.

J gene: TRBJ2-5; V gene: TRBV24-1; CDR3 protein: ATSDGLAQETQY
J gene: TRBJ2-1; V gene: TRBV2; CDR3 protein: ATPWRDNEQF
J gene: TRBJ1-1; V gene: TRBV19; CDR3 protein: ASSHRQGGLNTEAF
J gene: TRBJ2-2; V gene: TRBV7-2; CDR3 protein: ASKRSNTGELF
J gene: TRBJ1-4; V gene: TRBV7-9; CDR3 protein: ASSLDFGEQADEKLF
J gene: TRBJ2-7; V gene: TRBV12-3/TRBV12-4; CDR3 protein: ASSFLAGAGEQY
J gene: TRBJ2-1; V gene: TRBV10-3; CDR3 protein: AISESILRSESSYNEQF
J gene: TRBJ2-7; V gene: TRBV19; CDR3 protein: ASSYIPGQGDFEQY
J gene: TRBJ2-1; V gene: TRBV28; CDR3 protein: ATGGDNEQF
J gene: TRBJ1-1; V gene: TRBV7-2; CDR3 protein: ASSLGWLGNTEAF
J gene: TRBJ1-1; V gene: TRBV9; CDR3 protein: ASSVGGVGNTEAF
J gene: TRBJ2-2; V gene: TRBV27; CDR3 protein: ASSLSFTTGVHTGELF
J gene: TRBJ2-3; V gene: TRBV2; CDR3 protein: ASSPRGRYTDTQY
J gene: TRBJ1-5; V gene: TRBV5-8; CDR3 protein: ASSLTTDRGRQPQH
J gene: TRBJ2-5; V gene: TRBV4-1; CDR3 protein: ASSQVALRGSETQY
J gene: TRBJ1-2; V gene: TRBV10-3; CDR3 protein: AIFRTDYGYT
J gene: TRBJ1-3; V gene: TRBV12-3/TRBV12-4; CDR3 protein: ASSPPGTGY
J gene: TRBJ1-1; V gene: TRBV7-8; CDR3 protein: ASSLDHMEIEAF
J gene: TRBJ1-2; V gene: TRBV7-2; CDR3 protein: ASSLGHRANYGYT
J gene: TRBJ2-5; V gene: TRBV6-1; CDR3 protein: ASSEPSRGRQETQY
J gene: TRBJ1-5; V gene: TRBV13; CDR3 protein: ASSAPFQPQH
J gene: TRBJ1-5; V gene: TRBV12-3/TRBV12-4; CDR3 protein: ASSPPGQGEHSNQPQH
J gene: TRBJ1-1; V gene: TRBV11-1; CDR3 protein: ASSWTGDLTEAF
J gene: TRBJ2-2; V gene: TRBV7-2; CDR3 protein: AIKGPTAGELF
J gene: TRBJ2-3; V gene: TRBV12-3/TRBV12-4; CDR3 protein: ASSSPAGSSTDTQY
J gene: TRBJ2-5; V gene: TRBV11-2; CDR3 protein: ASRRDRGEIGETQY
J gene: TRBJ2-5; V gene: TRBV11-3; CDR3 protein: ASSIGTGGQTQY
J gene: TRBJ2-2; V gene: TRBV7-6; CDR3 protein: ASTQRRRNGGAGELF
J gene: TRBJ2-5; V gene: TRBV27; CDR3 protein: ASSFFWGAKETQY
J gene: TRBJ2-5; V gene: TRBV7-2; CDR3 protein: ASSLFTTSYQETQY
J gene: TRBJ2-1; V gene: TRBV7-3; CDR3 protein: ASSLSGIRYSEQF
J gene: TRBJ1-1; V gene: TRBV7-2; CDR3 protein: ASLHGGYF
J gene: TRBJ2-1; V gene: TRBV19; CDR3 protein: ASSTQRGDLGDEQF
J gene: TRBJ2-2; V gene: TRBV6-5; CDR3 protein: ASRGVGELF
J gene: TRBJ2-1; V gene: TRBV7-2; CDR3 protein: ASSLISGGVNNEQF
J gene: TRBJ1-5; V gene: TRBV28; CDR3 protein: ASSFLIGDQPQH
J gene: TRBJ2-3; V gene: TRBV10-3; CDR3 protein: AIRRFDTATSSSTDTQY
J gene: TRBJ2-1; V gene: TRBV5-6; CDR3 protein: ASGWADNEQF
J gene: TRBJ1-5; V gene: TRBV6-1; CDR3 protein: ASRLTGGSQPQH
J gene: TRBJ1-2; V gene: TRBV19; CDR3 protein: ASTIGRYYGYT